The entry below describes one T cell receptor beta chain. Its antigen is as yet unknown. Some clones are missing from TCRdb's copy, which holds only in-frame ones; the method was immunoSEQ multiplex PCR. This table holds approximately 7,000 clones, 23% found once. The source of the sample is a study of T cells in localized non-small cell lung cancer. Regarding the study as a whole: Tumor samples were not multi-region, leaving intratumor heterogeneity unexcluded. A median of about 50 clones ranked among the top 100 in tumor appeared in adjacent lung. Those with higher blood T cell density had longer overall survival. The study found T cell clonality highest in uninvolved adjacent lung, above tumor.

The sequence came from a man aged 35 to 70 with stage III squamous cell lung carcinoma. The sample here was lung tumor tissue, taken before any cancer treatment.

The CDR3 region has the DNA TGCGCCAGCAGCCAAGGTCGAGGTCAGCCCCAGCATTTT. It is translated as CASSQGRGQPQHF. V usage is TRBV23-1 and J usage is TRBJ1-5; D remains ambiguous. TRBV23-1 is placed among ORFs of uncertain function. The CDR3 has 13 amino acids. The V end lost 6 bases, the J end lost 6 bases, and 12 bases lay between the germline ends.